This record concerns one T cell receptor beta chain sequence. The sample comes from a study of T cell changes during pregnancy in multiple sclerosis. CDR3 length equals 14 residues. The V gene end was trimmed by 6 bases and the J gene end by 0 bases; junction bases not matched to a gene: 2. In germline, CDR1 is MNHEY, CDR2 SVGAGI. Measured with immunoSEQ multiplex PCR; TCRdb has only the in-frame clones, and not every one. The sample records roughly 110,000 clones, around nine tenths being singletons. The clonotype originates from a female donor with multiple sclerosis, enrolled in a pregnancy study. The material was peripheral blood, obtained in the third trimester of pregnancy. V usage is TRBV6-5 and J usage is TRBJ1-2, with TRBD1 identical over 9 bases. In nucleotides, the CDR3 is TGTGCCAGCAGCCGGGACAGGGCTAACTATGGCTACACCTTC. Its translation is CASSRDRANYGYTF.